The next 21 T cell receptor beta chains were all read from a single sample in a study of human versus mouse CDR3 diversity and MHC coevolution. TCRdb's copy holds only in-frame clones and misses some; the assay was immunoSEQ multiplex PCR. Among about 77,000 clones listed, 92% were seen once. Sequenced input: naive CD4+ T cells from blood. This sample's subset: CD45RO-negative CD62L-positive naive CD4 T cells. The receptors come from a person aged 25 to 75 in good health.

The V gene is TRBV9, the J gene TRBJ2-3; TRBD2 aligns across 10 bases. V shed 2 bases and J 4 bases; nucleotides not matched to a gene: 4. The CDR3 runs to 15 residues. Germline V gives CDR1 SGDLS, CDR2 YYNGEE. The CDR3 is CASSVERGGPDTQYF. CDR3 nucleotides: TGTGCCAGCAGCGTCGAGCGGGGGGGCCCAGATACGCAGTATTTT.

The rearrangement joins TRBV5-4 to TRBJ2-3; possibly TRBD1 for D (5 bases). The CDR3 is 14 residues long. The V gene lost 3 bases and the J gene lost 3 bases, with 11 bases spanning the gap. CDR1 and CDR2 (germline): SGHNT, YYREEE (reference sequence). The CDR3 is CASSSPGLTDTQYF. In DNA, the CDR3 is TGTGCCAGCAGCTCGCCAGGGTTAACAGATACGCAGTATTTT.

The rearrangement uses TRBV28 and TRBJ1-3, with a weak D call TRBD1 (6 bases). The ends were cut back, 2 bases at V and 8 bases at J, with 13 bases in the middle. This CDR3 region has 14 residues. Germline CDR1 is MDHEN and CDR2 is SYDVKM. The CDR3 is CASSLTQGRDTIYF. The DNA for the CDR3 is TGTGCCAGCAGTTTAACACAGGGCAGGGACACCATATATTTT.

V and J are TRBV9 and TRBJ2-1, with D maybe TRBD2 (5 bases). CDR1 and CDR2 (germline): SGDLS, YYNGEE. This CDR3 has 15 amino acids. V was trimmed by 4 bases and J by 3 bases, leaving 14 bases between them. For the CDR3, the DNA is TGTGCCAGCAGCCCTGGAGGAGCAAACTACAATGAGCAGTTCTTC. Protein product: CASSPGGANYNEQFF.

This clone was detected once. The V gene is TRBV27, the J gene TRBJ2-3; 7 bases agree with TRBD1. Germline lookup yields CDR1 MNHEY and CDR2 SMNVEV (reference sequence). This CDR3 is 16 amino acids long. J was trimmed by 2 bases and V by 4 bases; bases with no gene match: 9. The CDR3 loop reads CASSSPTGQNTDTQYF. The CDR3 nucleotides are TGTGCCAGCAGTTCCCCGACAGGGCAAAACACAGATACGCAGTATTTT.

This clone was found a few times. The chain employs TRBV19 and TRBJ1-2, with TRBD1 matching 10 bases. Per the germline V gene, CDR1 is LNHDA and CDR2 is SQIVND (reference sequence). The CDR3 is 12 amino acids. The ends lost 7 bases at V and 7 bases at J; junction bases unmatched: 3. DNA for the CDR3: TGTGCCAGTAAGACAGGGGGCGGTGGCTACACCTTC. Protein sequence: CASKTGGGGYTF.

The chain recombines TRBV9 with TRBJ2-1, with TRBD2 matching 8 bases. The junction had 8 bases not matched to a gene; V was cut back by 3 bases and J by 0 bases. Germline lookup yields CDR1 SGDLS and CDR2 YYNGEE. The CDR3 length is 17 residues. The CDR3 spells CASSALAAISSYNEQFF. CDR3 sequence (DNA): TGTGCCAGCAGCGCACTAGCGGCGATAAGCTCCTACAATGAGCAGTTCTTC.

This chain uses TRBV5-1 with TRBJ2-2; D is uncertain. Germline V gives CDR1 SGHRS, CDR2 YFSETQ. This CDR3 contains 14 residues. Trimming removed 0 bases from V and 7 bases from J, with 10 bases in between. CDR3 DNA: TGCGCCAGCAGCTTGGGGCAGGCCGGCGGGGAGCTGTTTTTT. Translating it yields CASSLGQAGGELFF.

V is TRBV5-1 and J is TRBJ1-3; D call uncertain. Per germline, CDR1 SGHRS and CDR2 YFSETQ. The CDR3 sequence is 14 residues long. V was shortened by 6 bases and J by 0 bases, with 10 bases between the two germline ends. CDR3 coding DNA: TGCGCCAGCACGCGGGGAGACTCTGGAAACACCATATATTTT. It encodes CASTRGDSGNTIYF. The full variable domain, completed using reference TRBV5-1 and TRBJ1-3, is KAGVTQTPRYLIKTRGQQVTLSCSPISGHRSVSWYQQTPGQGLQFLFEYFSETQRNKGNFPGRFSGRQFSNSRSEMNVSTLELGDSALYLCASTRGDSGNTIYFGEGSWLTVV.

The V and J genes are TRBV2 and TRBJ1-2, with 8 bases lining up with TRBD1. Germline lookup yields CDR1 SNHLY and CDR2 FYNNEI. V gave up 0 bases and J gave up 2 bases; unmatched junction bases: 5. CDR3 length equals 16 residues. The CDR3 DNA is TGTGCCAGCAGTGAAGCAAGGGGGACAGGAAACTATGGCTACACCTTC. Its translation is CASSEARGTGNYGYTF.

This clone was counted a single time. V usage is TRBV28 and J usage is TRBJ2-3, with 12 bases identical to TRBD2. Trimming took 5 bases from V and 1 from J; bases not matched to a gene: 7. This CDR3 spans 17 amino acids. Germline assignment: CDR1 MDHEN and CDR2 SYDVKM. The CDR3 region is CASSPARLAGGTDTQYF. For the CDR3, the DNA is TGTGCCAGCAGTCCCGCTAGACTAGCGGGGGGCACAGATACGCAGTATTTT.

The rearrangement joins TRBV19 to TRBJ1-2; possibly TRBD1 for D (6 bases). Looked up from germline, CDR1 is LNHDA and CDR2 is SQIVND (reference sequence). The V gene lost 3 bases and the J gene lost 6 bases, with 23 bases spanning the gap. This CDR3 comprises 17 residues. CDR3 sequence: CASSMHPPGQGRDGYTF. Here the CDR3 DNA reads TGTGCCAGTAGTATGCACCCTCCGGGACAAGGACGAGATGGCTACACCTTC.

J is TRBJ1-1 and V is TRBV27; 8 bases align to TRBD1. The CDR3 is 15 residues long. Germline V lookup: CDR1 MNHEY, CDR2 SMNVEV (reference sequence). J was trimmed by 0 bases and V by 4 bases; bases with no gene match: 4. The CDR3 DNA reads as TGTGCCAGCAGTTCTCGGACAGGGATGAACACTGAAGCTTTCTTT. Translated, it gives CASSSRTGMNTEAFF.

The rearrangement joins TRBV6-1 to TRBJ2-1, with D tentatively TRBD1 (5 bases). The germline V and J ends were trimmed by 1 base and 4 bases, with 11 bases remaining between them. CDR1 is MNHNS and CDR2 is SASEGT in the germline V gene. The CDR3 spans 15 residues. This CDR3 is CASSEGTTMYNEQFF. DNA for the CDR3: TGTGCCAGCAGTGAAGGGACAACAATGTACAATGAGCAGTTCTTC.

The chain employs TRBV2 and TRBJ2-2; TRBD1 might be the D (5 bases). The V end lost 7 bases, the J end lost 5 bases, and 11 bases lay between the germline ends. The CDR3 contains 13 residues. Germline CDR1 reads SNHLY; CDR2 reads FYNNEI. This CDR3 is CASKQAETGELFF. CDR3 DNA: TGTGCCAGCAAACAGGCCGAGACCGGGGAGCTGTTTTTT.

Turning to this clone: Distinct nucleotide sequences in the sample also encode this CDR3. This rearrangement joins TRBV9 to TRBJ2-5; 8 nucleotides align to TRBD2. The CDR3 is 15 amino acids. The V and J ends lost 5 bases and 3 bases, in that order; junction bases with no gene match: 9. Germline CDR1 SGDLS, CDR2 YYNGEE. The DNA for the CDR3 is TGTGCCAGCAGTAGCCGGGGGGGCTTGGAAGAGACCCAGTACTTC. It codes for CASSSRGGLEETQYF.

The rearrangement joins TRBV7-6 to TRBJ2-5; 11 positions match TRBD2. The germline CDR1 and CDR2 sequences are SGHVS and FNYEAQ. This CDR3 contains 16 residues. V lost 5 bases and J lost 4; bases outside the gene matches: 9. CDR3 residues: CASSPRISGRAETQYF. DNA for the CDR3: TGTGCCAGCAGCCCCCGAATTAGCGGGAGGGCAGAGACCCAGTACTTC. Full variable domain (outside the CDR3, taken from reference TRBV7-6 and TRBJ2-5): GAGVSQSPRYKVTKRGQDVALRCDPISGHVSLYWYRQALGQGPEFLTYFNYEAQQDKSGLPNDRFSAERPEGSISTLTIQRTEQRDSAMYRCASSPRISGRAETQYFGPGTRLLVL.

The rearrangement uses TRBV2 and TRBJ1-5; D is ambiguous. Germline CDR1 reads SNHLY; CDR2 reads FYNNEI. The CDR3 length is 13 residues. V was cut by 7 bases and J by 6 bases, with 13 bases left in between. The CDR3 sequence is CASTLGSAQPQHF. DNA of the CDR3: TGTGCCAGCACCCTCGGGTCGGCTCAGCCCCAGCATTTT.

The DNA of the CDR3 is TGTGCCAGCTCACCATCTCTATCTGACACGGGGGGCTACACCTTC. Amino acids: CASSPSLSDTGGYTF. This chain joins TRBV18 and TRBJ1-2; D not certain. Trimming pared 2 bases from V and 8 bases from J, leaving 18 bases between. Germline CDR1 is KGHSH and CDR2 is LQKENI. The CDR3 is 15 amino acids.

V gene TRBV5-6 combines with J gene TRBJ2-3; perhaps TRBD2 as D (6 bases). Per germline, CDR1 SGHDT and CDR2 YYEEEE. CDR3 length equals 14 residues. Trimming removed 2 bases at V and 2 bases at J, with 9 bases between. CDR3 nucleotide sequence: TGTGCCAGCAGCTTAGCGGGCAACACAGATACGCAGTATTTT. It specifies CASSLAGNTDTQYF.

This clone has only a few counts. Germline and junction disagree at one end, which may indicate a read error. This chain connects TRBV18 to TRBJ1-3; TRBD1 aligns across 8 bases. The CDR3 extends over 16 amino acids. Germline lookup yields CDR1 KGHSH and CDR2 LQKENI. Written as DNA, the CDR3 is TGTGCCAGCTCACTCGGACAGGGAGGTTCTGGGAACACCATATATTTT. Encoded protein: CASSLGQGGSGNTIYF.